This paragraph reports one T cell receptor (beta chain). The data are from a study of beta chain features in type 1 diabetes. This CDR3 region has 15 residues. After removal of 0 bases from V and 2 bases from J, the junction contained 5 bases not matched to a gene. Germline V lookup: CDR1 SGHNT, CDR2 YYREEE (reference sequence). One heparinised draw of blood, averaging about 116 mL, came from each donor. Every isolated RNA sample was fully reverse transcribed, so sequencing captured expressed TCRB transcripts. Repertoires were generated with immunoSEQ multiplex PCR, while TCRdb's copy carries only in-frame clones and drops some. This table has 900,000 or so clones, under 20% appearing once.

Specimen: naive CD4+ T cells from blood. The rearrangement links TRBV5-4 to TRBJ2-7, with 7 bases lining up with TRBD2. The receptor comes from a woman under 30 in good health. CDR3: CASSLAGGRAYEQYF. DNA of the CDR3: TGTGCCAGCAGCTTGGCCGGCGGGAGAGCCTACGAGCAGTACTTC. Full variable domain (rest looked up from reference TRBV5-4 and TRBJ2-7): ETGVTQSPTHLIKTRGQQVTLRCSSQSGHNTVSWYQQALGQGPQFIFQYYREEENGRGNFPPRFSGLQFPNYSSELNVNALELDDSALYLCASSLAGGRAYEQYFGPGTRLTVT.